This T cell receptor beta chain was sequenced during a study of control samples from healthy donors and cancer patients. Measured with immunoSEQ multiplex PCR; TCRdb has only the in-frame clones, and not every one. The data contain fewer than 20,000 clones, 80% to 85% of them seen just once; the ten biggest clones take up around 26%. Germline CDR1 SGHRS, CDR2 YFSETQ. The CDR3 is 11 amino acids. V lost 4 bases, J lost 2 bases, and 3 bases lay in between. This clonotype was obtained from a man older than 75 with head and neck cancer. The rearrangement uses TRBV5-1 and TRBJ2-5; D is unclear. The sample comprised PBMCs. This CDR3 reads CASSDQETQYF. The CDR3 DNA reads TGCGCCAGCAGCGATCAAGAGACCCAGTACTTC.